Below are 3 T cell receptor beta chains sequenced from a single sample in a study of CD8+ T cells in alopecia areata. RNA was extracted and reverse transcribed into cDNA as the sequencing template. Clones were read by immunoSEQ multiplex PCR, and TCRdb kept only the in-frame ones, dropping some. Among around 250,000 clones listed, about 68% were seen once. The sample in question was CD4+ T cells sorted from blood, obtained at week 0. These receptors were taken from a human donor with alopecia areata.

The chain is built from TRBV2 and TRBJ2-7; D is unresolved. The CDR3 spans 10 residues. V lost 3 bases and J 9 bases, leaving 6 bases between the germline ends. Germline CDR1 and CDR2: SNHLY and FYNNEI. Here the CDR3 DNA reads TGTGCCAGCAGTGACATAGCGCAGTACTTC. Protein: CASSDIAQYF.

This chain connects TRBV5-6 to TRBJ1-1; D is undetermined. This CDR3 has 14 amino acids. Germline CDR1 SGHDT, CDR2 YYEEEE. With 4 bases removed from V and 1 base from J, the gap between germline ends came to 11 bases. As DNA, the CDR3 is TGTGCCAGCAGCCGTGGGAGGTCGAACACTGAAGCTTTCTTT. It is translated as CASSRGRSNTEAFF.

The chain is built from TRBV7-9 and TRBJ1-2; the D gene is possibly TRBD1 (6 bases). V was trimmed by 8 bases and J by 8 bases, leaving 21 bases between them. In germline, CDR1 is SEHNR, CDR2 FQNEAQ (reference sequence). The CDR3 sequence is 14 residues long. The CDR3 sequence: CASGSGQYHLGYTF. The CDR3, as DNA: TGTGCCAGCGGAAGTGGACAGTACCACCTAGGCTACACCTTC.